This TCR beta chain was captured by sequencing in a study of shared clonotypes between healthy human individuals. The study, taken as a whole, reports: Researchers sampled only blood; tissue repertoires likely differ. Since donors were few, the genetic and exposure-history diversity represented was limited.

In regard to this clone: As yet, its antigen is unknown.

Measured with immunoSEQ multiplex PCR; TCRdb has only the in-frame clones, and not every one. The data show approximately 480,000 clones, 60% to 80% seen once. Extraction of genomic DNA in unsorted samples used approximately 94 million PBMCs. Per germline, CDR1 SGHTA and CDR2 FQGNSA. The CDR3 loop spans 15 amino acids. The V gene lost 2 bases and the J gene lost 1 base, with 11 bases spanning the gap. The receptor's source is a woman between 40 and 55 years old in good health. Some clones in this sample may be carry-over from other donors' samples. This chain links TRBV7-2 with TRBJ1-1; unclear D gene. Sequencing was done on a sample of PBMCs. CDR3 nucleotides: TGTGCCAGCAGCTTACATACGGGCGAGAACACTGAAGCTTTCTTT. Protein sequence: CASSLHTGENTEAFF.